Shown below are 27 T cell receptor beta chains from a single sample sequenced in a study of regulatory T cells in long-lasting Graves disease. Indicated time point: persistent/refractory GD, antithyroid drugs over 5 years with positive TRAb. Making the TCR library involved RNA that had been extracted from PBMCs. Researchers made TCR beta libraries by using iRepertoire HTBI primers and running Arm-PCR on CDR3 regions. TCRdb redid the calling of the multiplex PCR reads with MiXCR, one entry per CDR3 protein. The sample carries 700,000 or so distinct CDR3 sequences, 30% recorded once. Sequenced here: peripheral blood mononuclear cells (PBMCs), sampled when the disease was refractory, from a patient treated with antithyroid drugs. These TCRs come from a female donor with Graves disease.

This clonotype was observed at least ten times. The chain combines TRBV28 with TRBJ1-1; D remains ambiguous. CDR1 MDHEN and CDR2 SYDVKM come from the germline V gene. Trimming removed 10 bases from V and 0 bases from J, with 9 bases in between. The length of the CDR3 is 12 residues. CDR3 nucleotide sequence: TGTGCCACCGGCCTTATGAACACTGAAGCTTTCTTT. Protein sequence: CATGLMNTEAFF.

This clonotype was found many times. The rearrangement uses TRBV6-1 and TRBJ2-5; 10 bases fit TRBD2. V was pared by 3 bases and J by 5 bases, with 0 bases of the junction left unmatched. Germline lookup yields CDR1 MNHNS and CDR2 SASEGT. The CDR3 runs to 13 residues. The CDR3: CASSDSGRETQYF. CDR3 in DNA: TGTGCCAGCAGTGATAGCGGGAGGGAGACCCAGTACTTC.

This clonotype was observed a few times. The genes are TRBV28 and TRBJ1-5; D gene ambiguous. Germline assignment: CDR1 MDHEN and CDR2 SYDVKM. The CDR3 covers 15 residues. Trimming left V 5 bases short and J 2 bases short, with 13 bases between. CDR3 nucleotide sequence: TGTGCCAGCAGTCCCCCAGTGGACCGCAATCAGCCCCAGCATTTT. Amino acid sequence: CASSPPVDRNQPQHF.

The gene calls are TRBV7-9 and TRBJ2-7; tentative D call: TRBD2 (5 bases). Per the germline V gene, CDR1 is SEHNR and CDR2 is FQNEAQ (reference sequence). Trimming stripped 4 bases from V and 12 bases from J, with 31 bases between. CDR3 length: 17 amino acids. CDR3 sequence reads: CASSSDAIGSGSLRGYF. The CDR3 region has the DNA TGTGCCAGCAGCTCAGACGCAATTGGCTCCGGGTCCCTACGGGGGTACTTC.

This clonotype was detected ten times or more. V usage is TRBV27 and J usage is TRBJ1-2; no definite D call. There are 15 residues in the CDR3. Trimming removed 4 bases at V and 8 bases at J, with 20 bases between. Germline-derived CDR1 and CDR2 are MNHEY and SMNVEV (reference sequence). CDR3 protein: CASSSLASRPFGYTF. The CDR3 DNA sequence: TGTGCCAGCAGTTCACTCGCGAGTAGGCCTTTCGGCTACACCTTC.

This clonotype has just a few counts. V usage is TRBV5-5 and J usage is TRBJ1-1; unclear D gene. Germline CDR1 is SGHKS and CDR2 is YYEKEE (reference sequence). The CDR3 runs to 13 residues. With 3 bases removed from V and 8 bases from J, the gap between germline ends came to 14 bases. The CDR3 loop reads CASSSGVLVEAFF. DNA of the CDR3: TGTGCCAGCAGCTCGGGAGTGTTGGTGGAAGCTTTCTTT.

The chain couples TRBV20-1 to TRBJ2-7; possibly TRBD2 for D (6 bases). The CDR3 has 13 amino acids. Trimming left V 3 bases short and J 3 bases short, with 12 bases between. From germline, CDR1 is DFQATT and CDR2 SNEGSKA (reference sequence). DNA of the CDR3: TGCAGTGCTAGGTCGCCGGGAGTCTACGAGCAGTACTTC. It encodes CSARSPGVYEQYF.

The chain has TRBV29-1 and TRBJ2-7, with a tentative D call TRBD2 (6 bases). The CDR3 is 12 residues long. The germline CDR1 and CDR2 sequences are SQVTM and ANQGSEA. Trimming took 0 bases from V and 12 from J, leaving 15 bases between them. As DNA, the CDR3 is TGCAGCGTTGAAGATCAAGGGAGGAGGGCGTACTTC. This encodes CSVEDQGRRAYF.

This clonotype was seen many times. This chain connects TRBV2 to TRBJ1-4; D ambiguous. CDR1 is SNHLY, CDR2 FYNNEI, per germline. CDR3 size: 14 residues. The V and J ends lost 4 bases and 10 bases respectively, with 16 bases between them. The chain's CDR3 is CASSVGQPRRKLFF. The CDR3 bases are TGTGCCAGCAGTGTTGGTCAACCTAGGAGAAAACTGTTTTTT.

This clonotype has ten or more counts. This chain connects TRBV6-5 to TRBJ1-2; no definite D call. Trimming pared 2 bases from V and 2 bases from J, leaving 6 bases between. This CDR3 comprises 13 residues. Germline assignment: CDR1 MNHEY and CDR2 SVGAGI. CDR3 loop: CASSYGQNYGYTF. In DNA, the CDR3 is TGTGCCAGCAGTTACGGGCAGAACTATGGCTACACCTTC.

The gene calls are TRBV6-2 or TRBV6-3 and TRBJ1-1, with no clear D. In germline, CDR1 is MNHEY, CDR2 SVGEGT. The CDR3 loop spans 10 amino acids. Deletions cut 5 bases from V and 12 bases from J, with 10 bases between. CDR3 sequence reads: CASSDGMPFF. CDR3 DNA: TGTGCCAGCAGTGATGGGATGCCTTTCTTT.

This clonotype was observed a single time. The V call is TRBV28, the J call TRBJ1-1; possibly TRBD1 for D (5 bases). Trimming took 6 bases from V and 0 from J, leaving 23 bases between them. From germline, CDR1 is MDHEN and CDR2 SYDVKM. The CDR3 is made up of 18 amino acids. The CDR3 DNA reads TGTGCCAGCAGAAGACCGGGACTCAAGGGGCTAATGAACACTGAAGCTTTCTTT. It encodes CASRRPGLKGLMNTEAFF.

This clonotype showed up many times. The chain joins TRBV28 to TRBJ1-6; D uncertain. V was cut by 6 bases and J by 9 bases, with 15 bases left in between. Germline V lookup: CDR1 MDHEN, CDR2 SYDVKM. The CDR3 sequence is 14 residues long. Here the CDR3 DNA reads TGTGCCAGCAGGAAATCCGAGTCTTTTTCACCCCTCCACTTT. Translated: CASRKSESFSPLHF. Full variable domain (rest looked up from reference TRBV28 and TRBJ1-6): DVKVTQSSRYLVKRTGEKVFLECVQDMDHENMFWYRQDPGLGLRLIYFSYDVKMKEKGDIPEGYSVSREKKERFSLILESASTNQTSMYLCASRKSESFSPLHFGNGTRLTVT.

This clonotype showed up just a few times. The J gene is TRBJ1-1, the V gene TRBV9; maybe TRBD1 (6 bases). The CDR3 totals 14 residues. V shed 4 bases and J shed 4 bases, with 14 bases lying between them. Per the germline V gene, CDR1 is SGDLS and CDR2 is YYNGEE. CDR3 nucleotide sequence: TGTGCCAGCAGCTCGAGGGGGGGGATCACTGAAGCTTTCTTT. As protein: CASSSRGGITEAFF.

This clonotype has ten or more counts. The V call is TRBV11-2, the J call TRBJ2-7; 12 bases align to TRBD1. Germline-derived CDR1 and CDR2 are SGHAT and FQNNGV. The CDR3 has 15 amino acids. Trimming at V came to 5 bases and at J to 5 bases, leaving 7 bases not matched to a gene. The DNA for the CDR3 is TGTGCCAGCAGCCCACGGGGGACAGGGGGCCACGAGCAGTACTTC. This sequence encodes CASSPRGTGGHEQYF.

This clonotype was picked up a small number of times. This chain links TRBV12-3 or TRBV12-4 with TRBJ2-6; D remains unclear. The CDR3 contains 15 residues. V lost 10 bases and J 1 base, leaving 14 bases between the germline ends. The CDR3 reads CATTPPFSGANVLTF. The CDR3 nucleotides read TGTGCCACCACCCCTCCCTTTTCTGGGGCCAACGTCCTGACTTTC.

The chain has TRBV11-3 and TRBJ2-3, with D possibly being TRBD1 (5 bases). The germline V and J ends were trimmed by 5 bases and 2 bases, with 8 bases remaining between them. CDR1 is SGHNT, CDR2 YENEEA, per germline. The CDR3 totals 13 residues. In nucleotides, the CDR3 is TGTGCCAGCAGCACCAGGGTCACAGATACGCAGTATTTT. Encoded protein: CASSTRVTDTQYF.

This CDR3 reads CASSFQPNSPLHF. The CDR3 nucleotides read TGTGCCAGCAGTTTTCAACCAAATTCACCCCTCCACTTT. J is TRBJ1-6 and V is TRBV27; D unclear. The CDR3 has 13 residues. The V and J ends lost 3 bases and 7 bases respectively, with 7 bases between them. Germline-derived CDR1 and CDR2 are MNHEY and SMNVEV (reference sequence).

In its sample, this clonotype was seen a few times. The chain has TRBV7-3 and TRBJ2-1; 14 nucleotides agree with TRBD2. V gave up 4 bases and J gave up 9 bases; unmatched junction bases: 8. The germline V gene encodes CDR1 SGHTA and CDR2 FQGTGA. The CDR3 spans 16 residues. CDR3 loop: CASSSDGTSGSGEQFF. The CDR3 coding sequence is TGTGCCAGCAGCTCAGATGGGACTAGCGGGAGTGGTGAGCAGTTCTTC.

This clonotype showed up just once. V is TRBV12-3 or TRBV12-4 and J is TRBJ2-2; D may be TRBD2 (5 bases). CDR3 size: 13 residues. V lost 3 bases and J lost 7, with 9 bases in between. CDR3 protein: CASSFFGDGELFF. CDR3 nucleotide sequence: TGTGCCAGCAGTTTTTTCGGGGACGGGGAGCTGTTTTTT.

V and J are TRBV11-2 and TRBJ2-2; TRBD1 matches at 8 bases. Looked up from germline, CDR1 is SGHAT and CDR2 is FQNNGV. The CDR3 has 14 residues. Trimming removed 5 bases from V and 6 bases from J; junction bases left unmatched: 5. In nucleotides, the CDR3 is TGTGCCAGCAGCGAATGGACAGGGTCCGGGGAGCTGTTTTTT. Its translation is CASSEWTGSGELFF.

The rearrangement joins TRBV25-1 to TRBJ2-5; 13 bases map to TRBD2. Losses at the gene ends were 1 base for V and 9 bases for J; bases not matched to a gene: 11. The CDR3 loop spans 17 amino acids. The V gene's germline CDR1 is MGHDK and CDR2 SYGVNS. The CDR3 nucleotides read TGTGCCAGCAGTGAATCACTAGCGGGAGGGTGGATGGCGTCCCAGTACTTC. It specifies CASSESLAGGWMASQYF.

This chain connects TRBV5-1 to TRBJ1-1, with 7 bases identical to TRBD1. After removal of 1 base from V and 1 base from J, the junction contained 7 bases not matched to a gene. CDR3 length equals 16 residues. The germline gives CDR1 SGHRS, CDR2 YFSETQ. The CDR3 DNA sequence: TGCGCCAGCAGCTTGCTCCGGGACAGTAAGAACACTGAAGCTTTCTTT. Its translation: CASSLLRDSKNTEAFF.

This clonotype has only a few counts. V usage is TRBV2 and J usage is TRBJ2-7; 8 nucleotides agree with TRBD2. The CDR3 covers 15 residues. Trimming at V came to 8 bases and at J to 7 bases, leaving 16 bases not matched to a gene. In germline, CDR1 is SNHLY, CDR2 FYNNEI. In nucleotides, the CDR3 is TGTGCCAGCGGCCTGGCGGGAGGCTCTTTAGGAGAGCAGTACTTC. Translating gives CASGLAGGSLGEQYF.

The chain uses TRBV12-3 or TRBV12-4 and TRBJ2-2, with D hard to call. This CDR3 region has 14 residues. Trimming cost V 1 base and J 5 bases, with 8 bases left between them. Here the CDR3 reads CASSLGTLTGELFF. CDR3 sequence (DNA): TGTGCCAGCAGTTTAGGCACGTTGACCGGGGAGCTGTTTTTT.

Many counts were recorded for this clonotype. The chain has TRBV12-3 or TRBV12-4 and TRBJ2-7; 11 positions agree with TRBD1. The length of the CDR3 is 15 residues. Trimming took 5 bases from V and 5 from J; bases not matched to a gene: 8. Written as DNA, the CDR3 is TGTGCCAGCAGTCCGATGGGGACAGGGGGACACGAGCAGTACTTC. It specifies CASSPMGTGGHEQYF.

The V call is TRBV6-1, the J call TRBJ2-7; D unclear. The germline V gene encodes CDR1 MNHNS and CDR2 SASEGT. The length of the CDR3 is 12 residues. Trimming took off 7 bases at V and 6 bases at J, with 13 bases between the two ends. The DNA of the CDR3 is TGTGCCAGCATGCATAACCGGGTCGAGCAGTACTTC. Protein: CASMHNRVEQYF.